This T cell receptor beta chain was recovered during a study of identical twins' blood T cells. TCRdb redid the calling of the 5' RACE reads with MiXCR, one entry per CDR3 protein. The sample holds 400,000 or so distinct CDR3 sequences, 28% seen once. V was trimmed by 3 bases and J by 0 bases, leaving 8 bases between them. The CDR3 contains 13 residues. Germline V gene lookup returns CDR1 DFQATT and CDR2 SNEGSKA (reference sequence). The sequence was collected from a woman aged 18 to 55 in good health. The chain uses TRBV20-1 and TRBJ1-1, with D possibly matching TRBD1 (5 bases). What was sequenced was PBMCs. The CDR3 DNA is TGCAGTGCTAGCGCAGGGTTGAACACTGAAGCTTTCTTT. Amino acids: CSASAGLNTEAFF.